The 28 T cell receptor beta chains below were found in one sample sequenced in a study of T cells after yellow fever vaccination. TCRdb re-called the 5' RACE reads through MiXCR, storing one row per CDR3 protein. The sample lists just under 30,000 distinct CDR3 sequences, 5% occurring once. The sequences come from CD8+ T cells sorted from PBMCs, collected 10 days after the yellow fever booster vaccination. The receptors originated from a man younger than 40 who received the YFV17D yellow fever vaccine.

This clonotype was detected many times. The chain joins TRBV20-1 to TRBJ2-1; 8 nucleotides align to TRBD2. The CDR3 spans 15 residues. Germline-derived CDR1 and CDR2 are DFQATT and SNEGSKA (reference sequence). J was trimmed by 8 bases and V by 0 bases; bases with no gene match: 9. CDR3 sequence reads: CSARDNSGRGDEQFF. In nucleotides, the CDR3 is TGCAGTGCTAGAGATAACAGCGGGAGAGGGGATGAGCAGTTCTTC.

The sample holds many counts of this clonotype. The V and J genes are TRBV7-3 and TRBJ2-2; D not certain. The CDR3 is 16 amino acids. Germline V CDR1 and CDR2: SGHTA, FQGTGA. Trimming shortened V by 2 bases and J by 0 bases, and 10 bases separated the two germline ends. The CDR3 DNA follows: TGTGCCAGCAGCTTAGTTCTGACTGCGAACACCGGGGAGCTGTTTTTT. It yields the protein CASSLVLTANTGELFF. The full variable domain, in which reference TRBV7-3 and TRBJ2-2 provide the parts outside the CDR3, is GAGVSQTPSNKVTEKGKYVELRCDPISGHTALYWYRQSLGQGPEFLIYFQGTGAADDSGLPNDRFFAVRPEGSVSTLKIQRTERGDSAVYLCASSLVLTANTGELFFGEGSRLTVL.

This clonotype appeared many times. The J gene is TRBJ2-4, the V gene TRBV6-2 or TRBV6-3; 10 bases align to TRBD2. This CDR3 contains 16 residues. Germline V CDR1 and CDR2: MNHEY, SVGEGT. CDR3 bases: TGTGTCCCCCGGATAGCGGGAGGTCGGTGCGAAAACATTCAGTACTTC. Its translation is CVPRIAGGRCENIQYF.

This clonotype was counted at least ten times. This chain connects TRBV4-3 to TRBJ1-4; possibly TRBD1 for D (5 bases). Trimming left V 0 bases short and J 7 bases short, with 15 bases between. CDR3 size: 16 residues. CDR1 and CDR2 (germline): LGHNA, YSLEER. The chain's CDR3 is CASSQDTGGGGEKLFF. The CDR3 bases are TGCGCCAGCAGCCAAGATACGGGGGGAGGAGGTGAAAAACTGTTTTTT.

This clonotype was counted many times. V is TRBV3-1 and J is TRBJ2-5; the D gene is possibly TRBD2 (5 bases). The CDR3 spans 17 residues. Trimming took off 0 bases at V and 4 bases at J, with 18 bases between the two ends. CDR1 LGHDT and CDR2 YNNKEL come from the germline V gene (reference sequence). The CDR3 region is CASSQDKAGPEGETQYF. In DNA form, the CDR3 reads TGTGCCAGCAGCCAAGATAAGGCAGGACCCGAGGGAGAGACCCAGTACTTC.

The V and J genes are TRBV4-3 and TRBJ1-1, with TRBD1 identical over 11 bases. V was clipped by 3 bases and J by 4 bases; unmatched bases: 4. The germline V gene encodes CDR1 LGHNA and CDR2 YSLEER. The CDR3 totals 15 residues. CDR3 bases: TGCGCCAGCAGCCAGACGGGACAGGGGGGCACTGAAGCTTTCTTT. Translation: CASSQTGQGGTEAFF.

Many counts were recorded for this clonotype. The chain carries TRBV5-1 and TRBJ2-7, with D possibly matching TRBD2 (7 bases). The germline V gene has CDR1 SGHRS and CDR2 YFSETQ. Trimming pared 1 base from V and 2 bases from J, leaving 10 bases between. This CDR3 is 14 amino acids long. The CDR3 spells CASSLRGGPYEQYF. The CDR3, as DNA: TGCGCCAGCAGCTTGAGGGGGGGGCCCTACGAGCAGTACTTC.

This clonotype was seen many times. The chain has TRBV6-5 and TRBJ2-4, with D hard to call. CDR3 length: 12 amino acids. The germline V gene has CDR1 MNHEY and CDR2 SVGAGI. Trimming took 6 bases from V and 7 from J, leaving 10 bases between them. CDR3 amino acids: CASSPSGNIQYF. The CDR3 DNA follows: TGTGCCAGCAGCCCCTCCGGGAACATTCAGTACTTC.

This clonotype was observed many times. The chain employs TRBV5-1 and TRBJ2-1; 8 bases agree with TRBD2. This CDR3 spans 15 amino acids. J gave up 8 bases and V 4 bases, and 11 bases lay outside the gene matches. Germline CDR1 reads SGHRS; CDR2 reads YFSETQ. This CDR3 is CASSLGLAGNDEQFF. In DNA, the CDR3 is TGCGCCAGCAGCCTCGGGTTAGCGGGAAATGATGAGCAGTTCTTC.

This clonotype was recorded many times. The V and J genes are TRBV10-2 and TRBJ2-7, with TRBD2 matching 8 bases. Germline lookup yields CDR1 WSHSY and CDR2 SAAADI. This CDR3 is 11 amino acids long. The trim removed 7 bases at V and 5 bases at J, leaving 1 base unmatched. The CDR3 here is CASTGGNEQYF. Here the CDR3 DNA reads TGCGCCAGCACGGGAGGGAACGAGCAGTACTTC.

This clonotype was detected many times. This rearrangement joins TRBV20-1 to TRBJ2-7, with D tentatively TRBD1 (6 bases). The CDR3 is made up of 14 amino acids. CDR1 DFQATT and CDR2 SNEGSKA come from the germline V gene (reference sequence). Between the trimmed V and J ends, which lost 3 bases and 3 bases, there was a span of 15 bases. CDR3 amino acids: CSARPGTTVYEQYF. In nucleotides, the CDR3 is TGCAGTGCTAGGCCCGGGACAACAGTCTACGAGCAGTACTTC.

This clonotype was recorded at least ten times. V usage is TRBV19 and J usage is TRBJ2-1; a possible D gene is TRBD1 (6 bases). V was cut by 4 bases and J by 0 bases, with 13 bases left in between. Germline CDR1 and CDR2: LNHDA and SQIVND (reference sequence). There are 16 residues in the CDR3. CDR3 sequence (DNA): TGTGCCAGTAGTACCGGACAGACCTCCTCCTACAATGAGCAGTTCTTC. Protein sequence: CASSTGQTSSYNEQFF.

This clonotype was detected ten times or more. The CDR3 DNA follows: TGTGCCAGCAGCAAAGCTGGGACAGCTCTGCCCCGCCGGTTTGGGCAGTACTTC. As protein: CASSKAGTALPRRFGQYF. The rearrangement uses TRBV21-1 and TRBJ2-7; the table's D call, TRBD1, has no DNA check behind it. TRBV21-1 is tagged as a pseudogene. CDR3 length: 18 residues.

This clonotype was observed at least ten times. The V and J genes are TRBV3-1 and TRBJ2-3; 12 bases agree with TRBD2. The trim removed 6 bases at V and 2 bases at J, leaving 15 bases unmatched. Germline values: CDR1 LGHDT, CDR2 YNNKEL (reference sequence). This CDR3 has 19 amino acids. The CDR3: CASRPGLAGRAFDTDTQYF. CDR3 nucleotide sequence: TGTGCCAGCAGGCCGGGACTAGCGGGCCGAGCTTTCGACACAGATACGCAGTATTTT.

This clonotype was seen ten or more times. The chain couples TRBV30 to TRBJ2-1; D is undetermined. The V gene lost 4 bases and the J gene lost 0 bases, with 10 bases spanning the gap. The CDR3 runs to 14 residues. Germline V lookup: CDR1 GTSNPN, CDR2 SVGIG (reference sequence). The DNA of the CDR3 is TGTGCCTGGACTAAGTGGGTCTCCTACAATGAGCAGTTCTTC. It is translated as CAWTKWVSYNEQFF.

The gene calls are TRBV12-3 or TRBV12-4 and TRBJ2-1; 16 bases are a match to TRBD2. Trimming removed 11 bases from V and 10 bases from J; junction bases left unmatched: 23. This CDR3 contains 19 residues. Written as DNA, the CDR3 is TGTGCCTTCAGTTTAGCGCAGGGACTAGCGGGAGGGCTGGGCTGGGAGCAGTTCTTC. It translates to CAFSLAQGLAGGLGWEQFF.

This clonotype has ten or more counts. The V and J genes are TRBV6-1 and TRBJ2-6, with D maybe TRBD1 (6 bases). V was cut by 6 bases and J by 4 bases, with 10 bases left in between. Germline V gives CDR1 MNHNS, CDR2 SASEGT. CDR3 length: 14 residues. The CDR3 DNA follows: TGTGCCAGCAGGTCCGGGACAGGGGCCAACGTCCTGACTTTC. Protein: CASRSGTGANVLTF.

The chain combines TRBV19 with TRBJ2-7; a possible D gene is TRBD2 (5 bases). The germline gives CDR1 LNHDA, CDR2 SQIVND (reference sequence). The CDR3 totals 13 residues. V lost 1 base and J 7 bases, leaving 11 bases between the germline ends. CDR3 sequence reads: CASSIVPRGEQYF. CDR3 nucleotide sequence: TGTGCCAGTAGTATAGTGCCCCGCGGGGAGCAGTACTTC.

This chain connects TRBV6-2 or TRBV6-3 to TRBJ2-1, with a possible D match to TRBD1 (6 bases). Trimming shortened V by 2 bases and J by 1 base, and 12 bases separated the two germline ends. The CDR3 has 16 amino acids. CDR1 MNHEY and CDR2 SVGEGT come from the germline V gene. The CDR3 region has the DNA TGTGCCAGCAGTTACGTCGTCGGGACATCCTACAATGAGCAGTTCTTC. It is translated as CASSYVVGTSYNEQFF.

V gene TRBV18 combines with J gene TRBJ2-1, with unresolved D. The length of the CDR3 is 15 residues. Trimming pared 3 bases from V and 10 bases from J, leaving 19 bases between. Per germline, CDR1 KGHSH and CDR2 LQKENI. The CDR3 DNA sequence: TGTGCCAGCTCACCCCCGGGCAGCGTTGAGTGGGAGCAGTTCTTC. The encoded protein is CASSPPGSVEWEQFF.

In its sample, this clonotype was seen many times. The chain employs TRBV20-1 and TRBJ2-2, with TRBD2 matching 9 bases. This CDR3 comprises 14 residues. V lost 4 bases, J lost 3 bases, and 3 bases stayed unmatched. The germline gives CDR1 DFQATT, CDR2 SNEGSKA (reference sequence). The CDR3 sequence: CSAKLAGDTGELFF. CDR3 DNA: TGCAGTGCTAAACTAGCGGGTGACACCGGGGAGCTGTTTTTT.

This clonotype was counted ten times or more. The J gene is TRBJ2-1, the V gene TRBV25-1; tentatively, D is TRBD1 (6 bases). Germline loops: CDR1 MGHDK, CDR2 SYGVNS. The CDR3 extends over 16 amino acids. V gave up 2 bases and J gave up 4 bases, with 15 bases separating them. The CDR3, as DNA: TGTGCCAGCAGTGAAGATGCAGGGGCGATTTACAATGAGCAGTTCTTC. Protein: CASSEDAGAIYNEQFF.

This clonotype occurred many times. V is TRBV9 and J is TRBJ2-7, with 10 positions matching TRBD1. V lost 3 bases to trimming and J lost 3 bases; unmatched junction nucleotides: 3. Germline CDR1 SGDLS, CDR2 YYNGEE. The CDR3 sequence is 14 residues long. The CDR3 DNA follows: TGTGCCAGCAGCGCCCGGGACAGGGGCTACGAGCAGTACTTC. Translating it yields CASSARDRGYEQYF.

This rearrangement joins TRBV19 to TRBJ2-7; TRBD1 might be the D (6 bases). The CDR3 extends over 13 amino acids. CDR1 LNHDA and CDR2 SQIVND come from the germline V gene (reference sequence). Trimming cost V 5 bases and J 1 base, with 9 bases left between them. The DNA of the CDR3 is TGTGCCAGTAGTGGGGGCTATTCCTACGAGCAGTACTTC. This gives the protein CASSGGYSYEQYF.

This clonotype was seen at least ten times. The chain has TRBV9 and TRBJ2-2, with a tentative D call TRBD2 (5 bases). Trimming stripped 3 bases from V and 2 bases from J, with 17 bases between. The CDR3 has 17 amino acids. The germline V gene has CDR1 SGDLS and CDR2 YYNGEE. In nucleotides, the CDR3 is TGTGCCAGCAGCGCCGTGGGCGGCACTAGAAACACCGGGGAGCTGTTTTTT. It codes for CASSAVGGTRNTGELFF.

There are many counts of this clonotype. The chain combines TRBV27 with TRBJ2-3; 7 bases fit TRBD2. The ends lost 4 bases at V and 0 bases at J; junction bases unmatched: 4. CDR3 length: 15 amino acids. Germline CDR1 and CDR2: MNHEY and SMNVEV (reference sequence). CDR3 in DNA: TGTGCCAGCAGTTCGATTAGCGGGAGCACAGATACGCAGTATTTT. This translates into CASSSISGSTDTQYF.

In this sample, this clonotype turned up many times. The gene calls are TRBV6-5 and TRBJ2-7; D gene uncertain. The CDR3 has 11 residues. Germline loops: CDR1 MNHEY, CDR2 SVGAGI. The V and J ends lost 0 bases and 12 bases respectively, with 9 bases between them. CDR3 in DNA: TGTGCCAGCAGTTACTCGGGTCACATGTACTTC. Its translation is CASSYSGHMYF.

This clonotype was recorded once. A read error may be the cause here, since a much bigger clone is one base away. The gene calls are TRBV30 and TRBJ2-1; the match to TRBD1 covers 7 bases. Losses at the gene ends were 7 bases for V and 4 bases for J; bases not matched to a gene: 4. Looked up from germline, CDR1 is GTSNPN and CDR2 is SVGIG (reference sequence). The CDR3 is 12 amino acids. In nucleotides, the CDR3 is TGTGCCTTGACAGGGACGTACAATGAGCAGTTCTTC. This gives the protein CALTGTYNEQFF. The full variable domain, completed using reference TRBV30 and TRBJ2-1, is SQTIHQWPATLVQPVGSPLSLECTVEGTSNPNLYWYRQAAGRGLQLLFYSVGIGQISSEVPQNLSASRPQDRQFILSSKKLLLSDSGFYLCALTGTYNEQFFGPGTRLTVL.